This TCR beta chain appears in the sequencing data of a study of OX40 agonist ivuxolimab in advanced cancers. In the study overall: Ivuxolimab was administered intravenously to patients at 0.01 to 10 mg/kg every 2 weeks.

Germline assignment: CDR1 MNHEY and CDR2 SVGAGI. The CDR3 is made up of 14 amino acids. J was trimmed by 4 bases and V by 4 bases; bases with no gene match: 6. General study results and limits: Antigen targets of the expanded peripheral T cells went undetermined. At 0.1 to 3.0 mg/kg and by week 6, clonal expansion occurred in CD4+ and CD8+ blood T cells.

At cycle 4 day 1, cycle 7 day 1, and baseline, blood was sampled. In regard to this clone: Its antigen remains unidentified.

Data came from immunoSEQ multiplex PCR; TCRdb stores just in-frame clones and leaves some out. The table lists more than 65,000 clones, 84% of them singletons, with 1.1% in the top ten. This sequence was found in an adult with an advanced solid tumor such as melanoma, head and neck, liver or kidney cancer. Sample: CD4+ or CD8+ T cells sorted from blood, taken in a trial of the OX40 agonist ivuxolimab. The chain uses TRBV6-5 and TRBJ1-2, with 7 nucleotides matching TRBD1. The CDR3 region is CASSLRGQGYGYTF. CDR3 sequence (DNA): TGTGCCAGCAGTTTGAGGGGGCAAGGCTATGGCTACACCTTC.